This TCR beta chain appears in the sequencing data of a study of monozygotic twins with cystic fibrosis. Study findings and constraints: Unrelated CF individuals shared fewer identical clonotypes than monozygotic CF twins.

Repertoires were generated with immunoSEQ multiplex PCR, while TCRdb's copy carries only in-frame clones and drops some. The sample consists of around 34,000 clones, 92% of them appearing once. In regard to this clone: Its antigen is unidentified.

The sample taken for sequencing was blood. This TCR was sampled from a girl aged 2 to 10 with cystic fibrosis.

CDR3 sequence reads: CASSPLTGGGRDEQYF. CDR3 nucleotide sequence: TGTGCCAGCAGTCCCCTCACGGGGGGAGGTAGGGACGAGCAGTACTTC. The chain is built from TRBV2 and TRBJ2-7; 7 bases are a match to TRBD2. The germline gives CDR1 SNHLY, CDR2 FYNNEI. The CDR3 has 16 residues. The V and J ends lost 5 bases and 5 bases, in that order; junction bases with no gene match: 15. Full variable domain (missing parts from reference TRBV2 and TRBJ2-7): EPEVTQTPSHQVTQMGQEVILRCVPISNHLYFYWYRQILGQKVEFLVSFYNNEISEKSEIFDDQFSVERPDGSNFTLKIRSTKLEDSAMYFCASSPLTGGGRDEQYFGPGTRLTVT.